These 9 T cell receptor beta chains share one sample of origin, sequenced in a study of blood T cell repertoires in COVID-19. TCRdb's table, derived via immunoSEQ multiplex PCR, lists solely in-frame clones and lacks some. Of 250,000 to 350,000 clones listed, about nine tenths were seen once; the top ten hold over 9%. The sequenced material came from peripheral blood. These TCRs come from a woman aged 30 to 39 with COVID-19, enrolled during active disease.

This sequence joins TRBV3-1 (or the pseudogene TRBV3-2) and TRBJ2-2; the match to TRBD2 covers 9 bases. CDR1 LGHDT and CDR2 YNNKEL come from the germline V gene (reference sequence). The junction had 14 bases not matched to a gene; V was cut back by 2 bases and J by 7 bases. This CDR3 comprises 18 residues. The CDR3 region is CASSQPPRGGRGGGELFF. CDR3 in DNA: TGTGCCAGCAGCCAACCTCCTAGAGGCGGGAGGGGCGGCGGGGAGCTGTTTTTT.

This sequence joins TRBV27 and TRBJ2-5; perhaps TRBD1 as D (6 bases). This CDR3 contains 13 residues. Deletions cut 7 bases from V and 2 bases from J, with 11 bases between. Germline V gene data show CDR1 as MNHEY and CDR2 as SMNVEV (reference sequence). The CDR3 DNA is TGTGCCAGCACCACGGACAGTCAAGAGACCCAGTACTTC. Its translation is CASTTDSQETQYF.

This sequence joins TRBV6-4 and TRBJ2-7, with a tentative D call TRBD2 (5 bases). The CDR3 consists of 13 residues. Germline values: CDR1 MRHNA, CDR2 SNTAGT. The germline V and J ends were trimmed by 3 bases and 4 bases, with 10 bases remaining between them. The CDR3 nucleotides read TGTGCCAGCAGTGAGTCGGCGGGTTACGAGCAGTACTTC. Amino acid sequence: CASSESAGYEQYF.

The V and J genes are TRBV15 and TRBJ1-1, with a possible D match to TRBD1 (6 bases). The ends were cut back, 2 bases at V and 2 bases at J, with 9 bases in the middle. Germline V gene lookup returns CDR1 LNHNV and CDR2 YYDKDF (reference sequence). CDR3 length: 14 residues. CDR3 sequence (DNA): TGTGCCACCAGCAGAATGACAGGTAACACTGAAGCTTTCTTT. Protein product: CATSRMTGNTEAFF.

This chain uses TRBV6-2 or TRBV6-3 with TRBJ2-1; TRBD2 matches at 10 bases. The germline V gene has CDR1 MNHEY and CDR2 SVGEGT. Trimming took 4 bases from V and 5 from J; bases not matched to a gene: 5. The CDR3 spans 15 residues. In nucleotides, the CDR3 is TGTGCCAGCAGTTCGGGACTAGCGCCGGACAATGAGCAGTTCTTC. This translates into CASSSGLAPDNEQFF.

The chain carries TRBV10-1 and TRBJ2-2; 7 positions match TRBD1. The trim removed 6 bases at V and 7 bases at J, leaving 8 bases unmatched. The CDR3 has 14 residues. Germline V gene data show CDR1 as WNHNN and CDR2 as SYGVQD (reference sequence). The CDR3 sequence is CASSQGVSGGELFF. CDR3 bases: TGCGCCAGCAGCCAGGGGGTGTCCGGCGGGGAGCTGTTTTTT.

The chain carries TRBV5-6 and TRBJ1-2; D not resolved. The V gene's germline CDR1 is SGHDT and CDR2 YYEEEE. This CDR3 spans 13 amino acids. Trimming pared 0 bases from V and 0 bases from J, leaving 3 bases between. This CDR3 is CASSLGANYGYTF. Written as DNA, the CDR3 is TGTGCCAGCAGCTTGGGAGCTAACTATGGCTACACCTTC.

The chain carries TRBV2 and TRBJ2-7, with 12 bases aligning to TRBD2. Per germline, CDR1 SNHLY and CDR2 FYNNEI. The CDR3 has 16 amino acids. J gave up 0 bases and V 6 bases, and 6 bases lay outside the gene matches. The CDR3 loop is CASSLRTSGVSYEQYF. The CDR3 DNA reads TGTGCCAGCAGCTTACGGACTAGCGGGGTCTCCTACGAGCAGTACTTC.

V gene TRBV4-3 combines with J gene TRBJ2-7; a weak D match, TRBD2 (5 bases). Germline V CDR1 and CDR2: LGHNA, YSLEER. Trimming stripped 0 bases from V and 6 bases from J, with 12 bases between. This CDR3 spans 14 amino acids. CDR3 sequence reads: CASSQEERLGEQYF. The CDR3 DNA reads TGCGCCAGCAGCCAAGAGGAGCGGTTAGGCGAGCAGTACTTC.